This T cell receptor (beta chain) was sequenced in a study of blood T cells in healthy people across ages. Comment on this clonotype: One end of the junction varies from germline; a read error may be responsible.

Germline V lookup: CDR1 MNHNY, CDR2 SVGAGI (reference sequence). CDR3 length: 14 amino acids. Together with a sample-barcoded 5' primer, a J-beta primer mix was included in a second PCR lasting about 7 to 11 cycles. TCRdb used MiXCR to reprocess the 5' RACE reads, holding one entry per CDR3 protein. The table lists about 800,000 distinct CDR3 sequences, 25% of them singletons. These data were also filed under a second study, of T cells of mothers and their children.

Sequenced: blood. The receptor's source is a boy between 10 and 17 years old in good health. The gene calls are TRBV6-6 and TRBJ2-5, with D maybe TRBD2 (5 bases). The CDR3 spells CASSYGEFQGTQYF. In DNA form, the CDR3 reads TGTGCCAGCAGTTACGGGGAGTTCCAAGGGACCCAGTACTTC.